Following are 14 T cell receptor beta chains from one sample sequenced in a study. One entry per CDR3 protein, called by TCRdb with MiXCR from the 5' RACE reads. This sample has more than 40,000 distinct CDR3 sequences; about 29% occur once, and the top ten carry 3.5% to 4%. The specimen was memory CD4+ T cells sorted from a lymph node. The sample's subset: memory CD4+ T cells, CD4+CD45RO+CD25-. The receptors were gathered from a female donor with breast cancer.

The table lists this clonotype with a few counts. The chain couples TRBV4-1 to TRBJ2-1; 11 nucleotides match TRBD2. Trimming at V came to 1 base and at J to 7 bases, leaving 3 bases not matched to a gene. Germline CDR1 and CDR2: MGHRA and YSYEKL. CDR3 length equals 15 residues. The CDR3: CASSQGLAGWNEQFF. The DNA for the CDR3 is TGCGCCAGCAGCCAAGGACTAGCGGGATGGAATGAGCAGTTCTTC.

This clonotype appeared many times. The gene calls are TRBV5-6 and TRBJ2-5; a weak D match, TRBD2 (7 bases). The V gene lost 3 bases and the J gene lost 2 bases, with 14 bases spanning the gap. The CDR3 length is 15 residues. Per the germline V gene, CDR1 is SGHDT and CDR2 is YYEEEE. CDR3 region: CASSWEGGQQETQYF. DNA for the CDR3: TGTGCCAGCAGCTGGGAGGGGGGTCAACAAGAGACCCAGTACTTC.

Note on this clonotype: One end of the junction varies from germline; a read error may be responsible. V is TRBV5-1 and J is TRBJ1-1; no reliable D call. The length of the CDR3 is 14 residues. Germline V CDR1 and CDR2: SGHRS, YFSETQ. The CDR3 sequence: CTSSLRTVNTEAFF. The CDR3 DNA is TGCACCAGCAGCTTGCGCACCGTGAACACTGAAGCTTTCTTT.

The chain combines TRBV7-6 with TRBJ2-2; no firm D call. Germline CDR1 is SGHVS and CDR2 is FNYEAQ. The CDR3 extends over 13 amino acids. Trimming removed 7 bases at V and 2 bases at J, with 8 bases between. The CDR3 protein is CASTKRNTGELFF. The CDR3 DNA follows: TGTGCCAGCACTAAGCGAAACACCGGGGAGCTGTTTTTT. The full variable domain, rest sourced from reference TRBV7-6 and TRBJ2-2, is GAGVSQSPRYKVTKRGQDVALRCDPISGHVSLYWYRQALGQGPEFLTYFNYEAQQDKSGLPNDRFSAERPEGSISTLTIQRTEQRDSAMYRCASTKRNTGELFFGEGSRLTVL.

The rearrangement joins TRBV5-1 to TRBJ2-1; the match to TRBD2 covers 12 bases. The CDR3 is made up of 18 amino acids. Germline CDR1 reads SGHRS; CDR2 reads YFSETQ. The ends lost 4 bases at V and 3 bases at J; junction bases unmatched: 11. The CDR3 coding sequence is TGCGCCAGCAGCCCCCGGGCTAGCGGGGGGGGGTTCTACAATGAGCAGTTCTTC. Protein sequence: CASSPRASGGGFYNEQFF.

This clonotype has more than one count but fewer than ten. This sequence joins TRBV3-1 and TRBJ2-7; 10 bases agree with TRBD1. The length of the CDR3 is 15 residues. V dropped 3 bases and J dropped 7; count of bases not matched to a gene: 9. Germline CDR1 and CDR2: LGHDT and YNNKEL (reference sequence). The CDR3 DNA reads as TGTGCCAGCAGCCACTCCGGGACAGGGGCGCAGGAGCAGTACTTC. Protein: CASSHSGTGAQEQYF.

This clonotype was found a few times. The rearrangement joins TRBV4-1 to TRBJ2-7; D is unresolved. The V gene lost 4 bases and the J gene lost 6 bases, with 10 bases spanning the gap. The CDR3 length is 12 residues. The germline gives CDR1 MGHRA, CDR2 YSYEKL. This CDR3 reads CASSRPGVEQYF. The DNA for the CDR3 is TGCGCCAGCAGCCGCCCTGGGGTCGAGCAGTACTTC.

This clonotype was counted ten times or more. The rearrangement joins TRBV20-1 to TRBJ2-6; D remains unclear. Per the germline V gene, CDR1 is DFQATT and CDR2 is SNEGSKA (reference sequence). The V gene lost 0 bases and the J gene lost 0 bases, with 3 bases spanning the gap. The CDR3 is made up of 14 amino acids. The CDR3 is CSAREISGANVLTF. The CDR3 nucleotides are TGCAGTGCTAGAGAAATCTCTGGGGCCAACGTCCTGACTTTC.

The table lists this clonotype with a few counts. The chain couples TRBV7-2 to TRBJ1-2; no clear D. The germline CDR1 and CDR2 sequences are SGHTA and FQGNSA. Trimming took off 5 bases at V and 7 bases at J, with 11 bases between the two ends. The CDR3 loop spans 12 amino acids. The CDR3 DNA sequence: TGTGCCAGCAGCCTCATCGACTTTGGCTACACCTTC. Amino acids: CASSLIDFGYTF.

This clonotype was recorded a few times. This sequence joins TRBV6-5 and TRBJ2-7, with unresolved D. The CDR3 loop spans 12 amino acids. Germline values: CDR1 MNHEY, CDR2 SVGAGI. V was pared by 1 base and J by 6 bases, with 7 bases between. CDR3 sequence: CASSYLGREQYF. CDR3 nucleotides: TGTGCCAGCAGTTACTTGGGCCGCGAGCAGTACTTC.

This clonotype was counted a few times. This rearrangement joins TRBV9 to TRBJ2-7, with 13 bases fitting TRBD2. The V and J ends lost 8 bases and 1 base, in that order; junction bases with no gene match: 6. This CDR3 has 15 amino acids. The germline V gene has CDR1 SGDLS and CDR2 YYNGEE. The chain's CDR3 is CARTRLAGGSYEQYF. The CDR3 coding sequence is TGTGCCAGGACCCGACTAGCGGGGGGATCCTACGAGCAGTACTTC.

This clonotype showed up just a few times. The J gene is TRBJ2-3, the V gene TRBV7-9, with 8 bases lining up with TRBD2. After removal of 5 bases from V and 2 bases from J, the junction contained 3 bases not matched to a gene. Per germline, CDR1 SEHNR and CDR2 FQNEAQ (reference sequence). This CDR3 region has 14 residues. CDR3 in amino acids: CASSQLADTDTQYF. Written as DNA, the CDR3 is TGTGCCAGCAGCCAACTAGCGGACACAGATACGCAGTATTTT.

The genes are TRBV12-3 or TRBV12-4 and TRBJ2-4; 7 bases map to TRBD1. This CDR3 contains 15 residues. V shed 6 bases, J shed 6 bases, and the junction held 11 bases outside the gene matches. The CDR3 region is CASRPRGQAVNIQYF. DNA for the CDR3: TGTGCCAGCAGACCGAGGGGGCAGGCGGTAAACATTCAGTACTTC.

The gene calls are TRBV5-5 and TRBJ2-2, with D possibly TRBD2 on 5 matching bases. Trimming shortened V by 0 bases and J by 6 bases, and 12 bases separated the two germline ends. Looked up from germline, CDR1 is SGHKS and CDR2 is YYEKEE (reference sequence). The CDR3 runs to 15 residues. CDR3 DNA: TGTGCCAGCAGCTTGGAGAGGGTAAACGCCGGGGAGCTGTTTTTT. This encodes CASSLERVNAGELFF. The whole variable domain, filled in from reference TRBV5-5 and TRBJ2-2, reads DAGVTQSPTHLIKTRGQQVTLRCSPISGHKSVSWYQQVLGQGPQFIFQYYEKEERGRGNFPDRFSARQFPNYSSELNVNALLLGDSALYLCASSLERVNAGELFFGEGSRLTVL.